This T cell receptor (beta chain) was found in a study of T cells in Graves' hyperthyroidism and ophthalmopathy. CDR3 length equals 11 residues. CDR1 and CDR2 from the germline V gene are DFQATT and SNEGSKA (reference sequence). V was cut by 3 bases and J by 1 base, with 3 bases left in between. Researchers defined stable Graves' hyperthyroidism as no ophthalmopathy progression within 18 months. Patients aged 18 to 65 had newly diagnosed hyperthyroidism of under 2 months' duration. Based on clinical symptoms, serum thyroxine and TRAb, thyroid ultrasound and orbital computed tomography, diagnoses were reached. As regards this clonotype: The antigen is not known.

Amplification of TCR beta CDR3 regions was performed using RNA transcripts as template. First-round RT-PCR with HTBI primers amplified the TCR CDR3 region. MiXCR, run by TCRdb on the multiplex PCR reads, gives a single entry per CDR3 protein. This sample has approximately 560,000 distinct CDR3 sequences, with around 14% found just once. Findings of the study overall: By a 13 V-J model, ophthalmopathy was set apart from stable hyperthyroidism.

This TCR was recovered from a woman aged 25 to 39 with Graves' hyperthyroidism. Sequenced input: blood. The chain joins TRBV20-1 to TRBJ1-2; D uncertain. Here the CDR3 reads CSASSNYGYTF. The CDR3, as DNA: TGCAGTGCTAGTAGTAACTATGGCTACACCTTC.